These T cell receptor beta chains were read from a single sample in a study of control samples from healthy donors and cancer patients. Assay: immunoSEQ multiplex PCR; the TCRdb copy retains only in-frame clones and omits some. The sample shows about 130,000 clones, about 88% of them seen only once. The sample consisted of blood. These receptor sequences come from a man over 45 in good health. The CDR3 runs from the conserved cysteine through the conserved F or W. A D gene is named only where the DNA matches it firmly.

J: TRBJ2-2; V: TRBV6-5; D: .; DNA: TGTGCCAGCAGACCAGACCGGGCCAACACCGGGGAGCTGTTTTTT; CDR3: CASRPDRANTGELFF
J: TRBJ2-3; V: TRBV5-4; D: .; DNA: TGTGCCAGCAGCTCGGGTGGCCTAAACACAGATACGCAGTATTTT; CDR3: CASSSGGLNTDTQYF
J: TRBJ2-4; V: TRBV3-1/TRBV3-2; D: .; DNA: TGTGCCAGCAGCCTATCGAGGGGAGCCAAAAACATTCAGTACTTC; CDR3: CASSLSRGAKNIQYF
J: TRBJ1-1; V: TRBV6-4; D: .; DNA: TGTGCCAGCAGTTCCGAGGAGAACACTGAAGCTTTCTTT; CDR3: CASSSEENTEAFF
J: TRBJ2-5; V: TRBV10-3; D: .; DNA: TGTGCCACTGTGGACAGGGGATCAGAGCGGGGGAGCCAAGAGACCCAGTACTTC; CDR3: CATVDRGSERGSQETQYF
J: TRBJ1-2; V: TRBV5-1; D: .; DNA: TGCGCCAGCAGCTTGGAGGTCGACCTCTATGGCTACACCTTC; CDR3: CASSLEVDLYGYTF
J: TRBJ2-3; V: TRBV28; D: TRBD1; DNA: TGTGCCAGCAGTTTATCCGACAGGGGCAGGGATACGCAGTATTTT; CDR3: CASSLSDRGRDTQYF
J: TRBJ2-1; V: TRBV7-9; D: TRBD2; DNA: TGTGCCAGCAGCCGAACCTATAGCGGGGAGTACTACAATGAGCAGTTCTTC; CDR3: CASSRTYSGEYYNEQFF
J: TRBJ1-1; V: TRBV12-3/TRBV12-4; D: TRBD1; DNA: TGTGCCAGCAGCCTAGGACAGGGCACTGAAGCTTTCTTT; CDR3: CASSLGQGTEAFF
J: TRBJ1-1; V: TRBV28; D: .; DNA: TGTGCCAGCAGTTTTGACGGGGGAGGAACTGAAGCTTTCTTT; CDR3: CASSFDGGGTEAFF